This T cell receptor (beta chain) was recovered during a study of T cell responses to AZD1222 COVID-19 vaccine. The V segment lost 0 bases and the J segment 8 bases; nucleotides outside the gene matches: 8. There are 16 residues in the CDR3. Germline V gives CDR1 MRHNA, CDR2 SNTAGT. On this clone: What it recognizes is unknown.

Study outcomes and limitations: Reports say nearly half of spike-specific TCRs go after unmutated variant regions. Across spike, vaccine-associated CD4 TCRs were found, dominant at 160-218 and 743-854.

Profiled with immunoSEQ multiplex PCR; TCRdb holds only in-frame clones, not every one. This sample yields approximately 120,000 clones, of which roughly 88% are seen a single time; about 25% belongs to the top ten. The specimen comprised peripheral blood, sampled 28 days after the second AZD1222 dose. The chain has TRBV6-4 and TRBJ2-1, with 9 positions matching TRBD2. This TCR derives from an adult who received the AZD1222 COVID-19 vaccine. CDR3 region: CASSDSAGGPDDEQFF. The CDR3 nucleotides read TGTGCCAGCAGTGACTCTGCGGGGGGGCCTGATGATGAGCAGTTCTTC.